One sample yielded the 10 T cell receptor beta chains listed below, sequenced in a study of siplizumab effects on memory and regulatory T cells. TCRdb keeps only in-frame clones here, not all; method: immunoSEQ multiplex PCR. The sample includes more than 95,000 clones, 93% of them seen just once. Source material: Tregs sorted from blood. These receptors were collected from a human donor in good health.

The chain joins TRBV4-2 to TRBJ2-1; 7 bases match TRBD2. The CDR3 spans 13 residues. The germline V gene has CDR1 LGHNA and CDR2 YNFKEQ. V dropped 4 bases and J dropped 10; count of bases not matched to a gene: 7. The CDR3 loop reads CASSPRLADEQFF. The CDR3 DNA is TGTGCCAGCAGCCCCAGGCTAGCGGACGAGCAGTTCTTC.

The V call is TRBV7-8, the J call TRBJ1-1; maybe TRBD1 (5 bases). V lost 3 bases, J lost 5 bases, and 10 bases lay in between. The CDR3 has 13 amino acids. Germline V gene data show CDR1 as SGHVS and CDR2 as FQNEAQ. CDR3 bases: TGTGCCAGCAGCTTCGGGGCATGGACTGAAGCTTTCTTT. Translating gives CASSFGAWTEAFF. The whole variable domain, remainder taken from reference TRBV7-8 and TRBJ1-1, is GAGVSQSPRYKVAKRGQDVALRCDPISGHVSLFWYQQALGQGPEFLTYFQNEAQLDKSGLPSDRFFAERPEGSVSTLKIQRTQQEDSAVYLCASSFGAWTEAFFGQGTRLTVV.

This chain links TRBV30 with TRBJ1-2; no reliable D call. Trimming shortened V by 3 bases and J by 10 bases, and 18 bases separated the two germline ends. The length of the CDR3 is 13 residues. Per germline, CDR1 GTSNPN and CDR2 SVGIG (reference sequence). This CDR3 is CAWSRGPGSVYTF. The CDR3 DNA reads as TGTGCCTGGAGCCGAGGACCGGGATCTGTCTACACCTTC. Filled out from reference TRBV30 and TRBJ1-2, the complete variable domain reads SQTIHQWPATLVQPVGSPLSLECTVEGTSNPNLYWYRQAAGRGLQLLFYSVGIGQISSEVPQNLSASRPQDRQFILSSKKLLLSDSGFYLCAWSRGPGSVYTFGSGTRLTVV.

V and J are TRBV4-2 and TRBJ2-2; tentative D call: TRBD2 (6 bases). The V gene's germline CDR1 is LGHNA and CDR2 YNFKEQ. Between the trimmed V and J ends, which lost 5 bases and 4 bases, there was a span of 23 bases. The CDR3 runs 18 residues. Written as DNA, the CDR3 is TGTGCCAGCAGCAGCGAGGCACTCGGGCGCGGGGCCACCGGGGAGCTGTTTTTT. Amino acid sequence: CASSSEALGRGATGELFF.

The gene calls are TRBV6-1 and TRBJ2-3, with 10 positions matching TRBD1. The CDR3 runs to 15 residues. Germline assignment: CDR1 MNHNS and CDR2 SASEGT. Unmatched junction bases numbered 2, after V lost 4 bases and J lost 1 base. The CDR3 DNA is TGTGCCAGCAGTGTCGACAGGGGGCGCACAGATACGCAGTATTTT. Protein sequence: CASSVDRGRTDTQYF.

The genes are TRBV5-1 and TRBJ2-7; the match to TRBD2 covers 7 bases. Germline V gene lookup returns CDR1 SGHRS and CDR2 YFSETQ. The CDR3 is 11 residues long. The junction had 7 bases not matched to a gene; V was cut back by 4 bases and J by 12 bases. CDR3 sequence (DNA): TGCGCCAGCAGCGACGGACTAGTTCCGTACTTC. Translated, it gives CASSDGLVPYF.

The CDR3 here is CASSLEVNYGYTF. CDR3 sequence (DNA): TGTGCCAGCAGCTTAGAGGTTAACTATGGCTACACCTTC. The chain links TRBV7-8 to TRBJ1-2, with D hard to call. The germline V and J ends were trimmed by 1 base and 1 base, with 4 bases remaining between them. The CDR3 runs 13 residues. Per the germline V gene, CDR1 is SGHVS and CDR2 is FQNEAQ.

A note on this clone: At the DNA level, this CDR3 is encoded by other sequences in the same sample as well. J is TRBJ1-1 and V is TRBV6-5; D not resolved. CDR1 MNHEY and CDR2 SVGAGI come from the germline V gene. Trimming cost V 7 bases and J 5 bases, with 14 bases left between them. This CDR3 has 13 amino acids. CDR3 bases: TGTGCCAGCATAGATTCTCTTAGGACTGAAGCTTTCTTT. Amino acids: CASIDSLRTEAFF.

This rearrangement joins TRBV6-1 to TRBJ1-1, with 8 bases fitting TRBD1. The J segment lost 4 bases and the V segment lost 5 bases, leaving 6 bases of the junction unmatched. Germline assignment: CDR1 MNHNS and CDR2 SASEGT. The CDR3 consists of 14 residues. DNA for the CDR3: TGTGCCAGCAGTTCACAGGGGGGCCCCACTGAAGCTTTCTTT. The encoded protein is CASSSQGGPTEAFF.

The CDR3 DNA reads as TGCAGCGTTGCAGAACTAGCCGGTTACGAGCAGTACTTC. Translated: CSVAELAGYEQYF. The V and J genes are TRBV29-1 and TRBJ2-7; D possibly corresponds to TRBD2 (6 bases). The ends were cut back, 4 bases at V and 4 bases at J, with 14 bases in the middle. This CDR3 is 13 amino acids long. Germline V gene data show CDR1 as SQVTM and CDR2 as ANQGSEA.